The following is a TCR beta chain sequence with its context. The data originate from a study of blood T cell repertoires in COVID-19. As for the study in general: Samples of COVID-19 (acute and convalescent) were obtained from the United States, Italy and Spain. T cells, B-cell-depleted T cells, or PBMCs provided the cDNA or gDNA that served as material.

This CDR3 spans 14 amino acids. The germline V gene encodes CDR1 MNHEY and CDR2 SVGAGI. The junction had 8 bases not matched to a gene; V was cut back by 8 bases and J by 3 bases. Original data processing: Estimates of nucleated cell counts were drawn from the amplification of reference gene primers. Data came from immunoSEQ multiplex PCR; TCRdb stores just in-frame clones and leaves some out. V, J and clone size derive from that table, while D and trimming were established from the DNA sequence. In the table there are under 250,000 clones, 75% to 85% of which are singletons. Sequencing used peripheral blood. The receptor was isolated from a human donor in a cohort sampled during active COVID-19. J is TRBJ1-1 and V is TRBV6-5; TRBD1 matches 8 bases. CDR3 sequence reads: CASARTGSDTEAFF. CDR3 DNA: TGTGCCAGCGCTAGGACAGGGAGTGACACTGAAGCTTTCTTT.